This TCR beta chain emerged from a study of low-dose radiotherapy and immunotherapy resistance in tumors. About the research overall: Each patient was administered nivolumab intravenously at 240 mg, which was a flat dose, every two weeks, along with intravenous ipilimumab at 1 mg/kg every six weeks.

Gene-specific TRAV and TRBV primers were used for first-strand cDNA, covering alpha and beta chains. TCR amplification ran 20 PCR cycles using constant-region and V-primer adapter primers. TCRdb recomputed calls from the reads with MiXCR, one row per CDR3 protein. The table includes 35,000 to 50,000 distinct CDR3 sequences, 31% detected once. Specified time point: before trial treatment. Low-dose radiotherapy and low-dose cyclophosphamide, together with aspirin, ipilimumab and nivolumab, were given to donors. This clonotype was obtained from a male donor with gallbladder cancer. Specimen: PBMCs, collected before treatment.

Here the CDR3 DNA reads TGTGCCAGTAGTATCTTCGGGACTAATGAGCAGTTCTTC. Its translation: CASSIFGTNEQFF. The chain combines TRBV19 with TRBJ2-1; D might be TRBD2 (6 bases). The CDR3 runs to 13 residues. The V end was cut by 3 bases, the J end by 7 bases, with 10 bases between. Germline CDR1 LNHDA, CDR2 SQIVND (reference sequence). Looking up the rest from reference TRBV19 and TRBJ2-1 gives the full variable domain: DGGITQSPKYLFRKEGQNVTLSCEQNLNHDAMYWYRQDPGQGLRLIYYSQIVNDFQKGDIAEGYSVSREKKESFPLTVTSAQKNPTAFYLCASSIFGTNEQFFGPGTRLTVL.